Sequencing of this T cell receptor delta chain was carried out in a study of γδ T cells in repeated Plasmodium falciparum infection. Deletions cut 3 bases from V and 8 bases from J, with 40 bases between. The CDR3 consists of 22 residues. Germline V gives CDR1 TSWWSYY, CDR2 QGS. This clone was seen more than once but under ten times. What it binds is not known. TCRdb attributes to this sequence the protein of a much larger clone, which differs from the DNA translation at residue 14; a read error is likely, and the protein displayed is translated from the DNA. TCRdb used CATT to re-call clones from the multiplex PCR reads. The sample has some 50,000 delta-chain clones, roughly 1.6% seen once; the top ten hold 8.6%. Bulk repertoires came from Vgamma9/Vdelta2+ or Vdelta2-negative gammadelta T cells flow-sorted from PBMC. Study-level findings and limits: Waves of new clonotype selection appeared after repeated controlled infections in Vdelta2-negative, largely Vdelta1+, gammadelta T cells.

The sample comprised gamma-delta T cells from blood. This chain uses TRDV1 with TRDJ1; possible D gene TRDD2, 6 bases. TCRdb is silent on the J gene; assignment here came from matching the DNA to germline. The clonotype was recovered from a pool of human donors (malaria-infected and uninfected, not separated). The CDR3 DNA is TGTGCTCTTGGGGACAGACCCTCCTACGGTCCGAAGGGCCCGGGGCTGACTTTCAAACTCATCTTT. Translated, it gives CALGDRPSYGPKGPGLTFKLIF.